The T cell receptor beta chain described here comes from a study of blood T cell repertoires in COVID-19. Background on the study: Whether acute or convalescent, the COVID-19 samples came from the United States, Italy and Spain.

In the original processing: Reference gene primer amplification gave estimated nucleated cell counts. Some clones are missing from TCRdb's copy, which holds only in-frame ones; the method was immunoSEQ multiplex PCR. V, J and clone size derive from that table, while D and trimming were established from the DNA sequence. The data contain 150,000 or so clones, 70% to 85% of them singletons. Trimming took off 7 bases at V and 9 bases at J, with 16 bases between the two ends. The CDR3 contains 13 residues. Germline CDR1 reads LNHDA; CDR2 reads SQIVND (reference sequence). The rearrangement joins TRBV19 to TRBJ2-1, with D perhaps matching TRBD2 (5 bases). The sample taken for sequencing was peripheral blood. The sequence came from a woman older than 75 with acute or convalescent COVID-19. CDR3 nucleotide sequence: TGTGCCAGTACCAACCCGCCCGGAGGTGAGCAGTTCTTC. Its translation: CASTNPPGGEQFF.